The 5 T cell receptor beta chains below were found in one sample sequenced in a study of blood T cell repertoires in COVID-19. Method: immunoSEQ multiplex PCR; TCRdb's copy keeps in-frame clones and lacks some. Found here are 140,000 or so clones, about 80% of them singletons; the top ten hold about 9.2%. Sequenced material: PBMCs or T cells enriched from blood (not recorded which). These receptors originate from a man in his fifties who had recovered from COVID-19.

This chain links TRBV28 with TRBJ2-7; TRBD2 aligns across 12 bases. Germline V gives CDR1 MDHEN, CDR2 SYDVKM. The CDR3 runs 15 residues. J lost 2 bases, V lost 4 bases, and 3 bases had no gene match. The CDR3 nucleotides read TGTGCCAGCAGTTCCGGACTAGCGGGGACCTACGAGCAGTACTTC. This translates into CASSSGLAGTYEQYF.

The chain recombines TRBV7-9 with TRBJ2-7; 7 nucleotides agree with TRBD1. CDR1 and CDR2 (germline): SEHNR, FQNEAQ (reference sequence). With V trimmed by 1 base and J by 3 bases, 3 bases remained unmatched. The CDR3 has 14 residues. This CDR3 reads CASSLDRGNYEQYF. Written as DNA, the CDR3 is TGTGCCAGCAGCTTAGACAGGGGTAACTACGAGCAGTACTTC.

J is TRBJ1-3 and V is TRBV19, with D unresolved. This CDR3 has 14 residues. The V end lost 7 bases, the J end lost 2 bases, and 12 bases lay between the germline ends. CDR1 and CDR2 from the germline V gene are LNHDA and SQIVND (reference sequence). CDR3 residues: CASTPGTAGNTIYF. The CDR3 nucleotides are TGTGCCAGTACCCCGGGAACCGCTGGAAACACCATATATTTT.

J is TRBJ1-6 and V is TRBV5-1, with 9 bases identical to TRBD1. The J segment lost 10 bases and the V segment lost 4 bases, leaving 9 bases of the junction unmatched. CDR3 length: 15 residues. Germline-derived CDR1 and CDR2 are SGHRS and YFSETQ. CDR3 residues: CASSLRTGVESPLHF. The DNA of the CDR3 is TGCGCCAGCAGCCTAAGGACAGGGGTAGAGTCACCCCTCCACTTT.

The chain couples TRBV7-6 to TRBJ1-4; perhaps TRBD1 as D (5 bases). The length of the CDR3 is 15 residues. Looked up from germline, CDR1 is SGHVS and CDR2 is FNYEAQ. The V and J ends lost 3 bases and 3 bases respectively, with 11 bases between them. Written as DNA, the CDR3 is TGTGCCAGCAGCTTGAGGTGGGGCCCTAATGAAAAACTGTTTTTT. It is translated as CASSLRWGPNEKLFF. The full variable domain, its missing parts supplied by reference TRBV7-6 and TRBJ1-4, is GAGVSQSPRYKVTKRGQDVALRCDPISGHVSLYWYRQALGQGPEFLTYFNYEAQQDKSGLPNDRFSAERPEGSISTLTIQRTEQRDSAMYRCASSLRWGPNEKLFFGSGTQLSVL.